The next 16 T cell receptor beta chains were all read from a single sample in a study of blood T cell repertoires in COVID-19. Measured with immunoSEQ multiplex PCR; TCRdb has only the in-frame clones, and not every one. The data contain roughly 55,000 clones, 85% to 90% of them singletons. The sample consisted of peripheral blood. The receptors shown here come from a man aged 65-85 years with active COVID-19.

V and J are TRBV27 and TRBJ2-3; D unclear. V lost 9 bases to trimming and J lost 3 bases, with 10 bases between them. The CDR3 contains 12 residues. Germline V lookup: CDR1 MNHEY, CDR2 SMNVEV (reference sequence). CDR3 nucleotide sequence: TGTGCCAGTACGAGCCGAACAGATACGCAGTATTTT. This translates into CASTSRTDTQYF.

CDR3 DNA: TGTGCCAGCAGCTTCGGACAGTTTAGCTACGAGCAGTACTTC. As protein: CASSFGQFSYEQYF. The V call is TRBV11-3, the J call TRBJ2-7; a possible D gene is TRBD1 (6 bases). The CDR3 runs to 14 residues. The germline gives CDR1 SGHNT, CDR2 YENEEA. V lost 3 bases and J 3 bases, leaving 12 bases between the germline ends.

The genes are TRBV6-2 or TRBV6-3 and TRBJ2-5; TRBD1 is a possible D gene (6 bases). V lost 0 bases and J 11 bases, leaving 13 bases between the germline ends. CDR1 is MNHEY and CDR2 is SVGEGT in the germline V gene. The CDR3 covers 13 residues. Here the CDR3 reads CASSYSTGSVQYF. For the CDR3, the DNA is TGTGCCAGCAGTTACTCTACAGGGTCCGTACAGTACTTC.

This chain connects TRBV7-2 to TRBJ2-1; TRBD2 aligns across 8 bases. Trimming at V came to 5 bases and at J to 9 bases, leaving 12 bases not matched to a gene. The V gene's germline CDR1 is SGHTA and CDR2 FQGNSA. The CDR3 runs to 15 residues. CDR3 sequence reads: CASSRSGALGSEQFF. For the CDR3, the DNA is TGTGCCAGCAGCCGTAGCGGGGCCCTTGGCAGTGAGCAGTTCTTC.

This clone was detected only once. The chain has TRBV6-5 and TRBJ1-2, with no clear D. CDR1 MNHEY and CDR2 SVGAGI come from the germline V gene. Trimming pared 3 bases from V and 4 bases from J, leaving 9 bases between. The CDR3 extends over 13 amino acids. CDR3 coding DNA: TGTGCCAGCAGTTATACACAAACCTATGGCTACACCTTC. Its protein product is CASSYTQTYGYTF.

This clone came up once. The chain has TRBV19 and TRBJ1-6; TRBD1 agrees at 9 bases. The CDR3 has 15 residues. Germline V lookup: CDR1 LNHDA, CDR2 SQIVND (reference sequence). The J segment lost 8 bases and the V segment lost 5 bases, leaving 7 bases of the junction unmatched. The CDR3 spells CASSSPGQGYSPLHF. In DNA, the CDR3 is TGTGCCAGTAGTTCGCCGGGACAGGGATATTCACCCCTCCACTTT.

The chain joins TRBV5-1 to TRBJ2-3; no clear D. Germline loops: CDR1 SGHRS, CDR2 YFSETQ. The CDR3 is made up of 12 amino acids. Trimming shortened V by 0 bases and J by 5 bases, and 4 bases separated the two germline ends. The CDR3 region is CASSLDLDTQYF. The CDR3 nucleotides are TGCGCCAGCAGCTTGGATCTAGATACGCAGTATTTT. Looking up the rest from reference TRBV5-1 and TRBJ2-3 gives the full variable domain: KAGVTQTPRYLIKTRGQQVTLSCSPISGHRSVSWYQQTPGQGLQFLFEYFSETQRNKGNFPGRFSGRQFSNSRSEMNVSTLELGDSALYLCASSLDLDTQYFGPGTRLTVL.

This chain joins TRBV7-9 and TRBJ2-1, with 7 bases fitting TRBD2. The germline gives CDR1 SEHNR, CDR2 FQNEAQ (reference sequence). CDR3 length: 15 residues. Losses at the gene ends were 5 bases for V and 0 bases for J; bases not matched to a gene: 4. As DNA, the CDR3 is TGTGCCAGCAGCCACGGGGGGAGCTCCTACAATGAGCAGTTCTTC. Its translation is CASSHGGSSYNEQFF.

CDR3 sequence: CASSMNRVYSNQPQHF. Here the CDR3 DNA reads TGTGCCAGTAGTATGAATCGGGTTTATAGCAATCAGCCCCAGCATTTT. This rearrangement joins TRBV19 to TRBJ1-5, with D unclear. In germline, CDR1 is LNHDA, CDR2 SQIVND (reference sequence). The CDR3 totals 16 residues. Trimming cost V 3 bases and J 0 bases, with 12 bases left between them.

CDR3 nucleotide sequence: TGCACCAGCGTTAGAAGACAGGGGAACACTGAAGCTTTCTTT. Translating gives CTSVRRQGNTEAFF. This rearrangement joins TRBV1 to TRBJ1-1; the table names TRBD1, a call not compared with the DNA. TRBV1 constitutes a pseudogene. The length of the CDR3 is 14 residues.

The chain carries TRBV27 and TRBJ2-1; 7 nucleotides line up with TRBD1. Germline CDR1 and CDR2: MNHEY and SMNVEV (reference sequence). The CDR3 length is 15 residues. Unmatched junction bases numbered 8, after V lost 8 bases and J lost 1 base. The chain's CDR3 is CASARGSGSYNEQFF. Written as DNA, the CDR3 is TGTGCCAGCGCCAGGGGGTCAGGGTCCTACAATGAGCAGTTCTTC.

The rearrangement joins TRBV20-1 to TRBJ2-1; 7 bases are shared with TRBD1. V lost 3 bases and J lost 3; bases outside the gene matches: 8. The CDR3 runs to 15 residues. Per germline, CDR1 DFQATT and CDR2 SNEGSKA (reference sequence). The CDR3 loop reads CSASATGTDYNEQFF. DNA of the CDR3: TGCAGTGCTAGTGCCACCGGGACAGACTACAATGAGCAGTTCTTC.

The CDR3 DNA sequence: TGTGCCTGGAGTTACAGGGGTACGGCTTTCTTT. The encoded protein is CAWSYRGTAFF. The chain couples TRBV30 to TRBJ1-1, with TRBD1 matching 7 bases. Germline CDR1 reads GTSNPN; CDR2 reads SVGIG (reference sequence). Trimming at V came to 2 bases and at J to 11 bases, leaving 5 bases not matched to a gene. CDR3 size: 11 residues.

The chain carries TRBV9 and TRBJ2-3, with D perhaps TRBD2 (5 bases). Germline V gene sequence: CDR1 SGDLS, CDR2 YYNGEE. This CDR3 is 16 amino acids long. V lost 0 bases, J lost 4 bases, and 15 bases lay in between. The CDR3 nucleotides are TGTGCCAGCAGCGTAGAAGCTAGCTCCGTATCAGATACGCAGTATTTT. Its protein is CASSVEASSVSDTQYF.

V and J are TRBV7-3 and TRBJ2-3, with 8 bases fitting TRBD2. The germline CDR1 and CDR2 sequences are SGHTA and FQGTGA. This CDR3 is built from 18 residues. V was pared by 1 base and J by 2 bases, with 11 bases of the junction left unmatched. This CDR3 reads CASSLKQGLAGSTDTQYF. CDR3 sequence (DNA): TGTGCCAGCAGCTTAAAACAAGGGCTAGCGGGTTCCACAGATACGCAGTATTTT.

The CDR3 spells CASSLGAAEQGNTEAFF. DNA of the CDR3: TGTGCCAGCAGCTTGGGAGCAGCTGAGCAAGGGAACACTGAAGCTTTCTTT. This chain connects TRBV11-2 to TRBJ1-1; D ambiguous. Per the germline V gene, CDR1 is SGHAT and CDR2 is FQNNGV. Trimming shortened V by 3 bases and J by 1 base, and 18 bases separated the two germline ends. The length of the CDR3 is 17 residues. Full variable domain (missing parts from reference TRBV11-2 and TRBJ1-1): EAGVAQSPRYKIIEKRQSVAFWCNPISGHATLYWYQQILGQGPKLLIQFQNNGVVDDSQLPKDRFSAERLKGVDSTLKIQPAKLEDSAVYLCASSLGAAEQGNTEAFFGQGTRLTVV.